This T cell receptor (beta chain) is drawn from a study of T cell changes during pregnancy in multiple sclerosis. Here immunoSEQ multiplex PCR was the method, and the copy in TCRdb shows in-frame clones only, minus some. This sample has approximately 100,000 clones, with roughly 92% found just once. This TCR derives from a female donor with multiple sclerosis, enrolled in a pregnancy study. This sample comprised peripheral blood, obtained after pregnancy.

The CDR3 reads CASSSPHNSGNTIYF. CDR3 nucleotide sequence: TGTGCCAGCAGCTCCCCCCACAACTCTGGAAACACCATATATTTT. The chain uses TRBV7-2 and TRBJ1-3; D call uncertain. The CDR3 has 15 amino acids. Germline V CDR1 and CDR2: SGHTA, FQGNSA. V was trimmed by 4 bases and J by 0 bases, leaving 10 bases between them. The complete variable domain, with remaining parts taken from reference TRBV7-2 and TRBJ1-3, reads GAGVSQSPSNKVTEKGKDVELRCDPISGHTALYWYRQSLGQGLEFLIYFQGNSAPDKSGLPSDRFSAERTGGSVSTLTIQRTQQEDSAVYLCASSSPHNSGNTIYFGEGSWLTVV.